These 23 T cell receptor beta chains were sequenced from one sample in a study of cytomegalovirus exposure and HLA in healthy donors. Primers included in the PCR were 60 Vbeta and 13 Jbeta primers. The assay was immunoSEQ multiplex PCR, and TCRdb's table has in-frame clones only and misses some. The sample yields fewer than 200,000 clones, about 80% seen once. Source material: PBMCs. The receptors here all came from a man in his forties in good health and CMV-seronegative.

The chain is built from TRBV4-2 and TRBJ2-2, with 8 bases that match TRBD1. Germline CDR1 and CDR2: LGHNA and YNFKEQ. V lost 1 base, J lost 4 bases, and 2 bases stayed unmatched. The CDR3 is 15 amino acids. CDR3 coding DNA: TGTGCCAGCAGCCAAGTTACAGGGGGCACCGGGGAGCTGTTTTTT. Its protein is CASSQVTGGTGELFF.

This clone was picked up a small number of times. The identical CDR3 is also encoded by other nucleotide sequences in the sample. The V and J genes are TRBV7-2 and TRBJ1-4; unclear D gene. The CDR3 sequence is 15 residues long. The V gene lost 1 base and the J gene lost 0 bases, with 6 bases spanning the gap. Looked up from germline, CDR1 is SGHTA and CDR2 is FQGNSA. As DNA, the CDR3 is TGTGCCAGCAGCTTAGGGAGCACAACTAATGAAAAACTGTTTTTT. Translation gives CASSLGSTTNEKLFF.

The chain recombines TRBV11-1 with TRBJ2-3; D is unclear. The CDR3 loop spans 11 amino acids. Germline V CDR1 and CDR2: SGHAT, FQDESV (reference sequence). Trimming took 4 bases from V and 6 from J, leaving 5 bases between them. This CDR3 reads CASSSLDTQYF. DNA of the CDR3: TGTGCCAGCAGCTCCTTGGATACGCAGTATTTT.

The chain couples TRBV28 to TRBJ2-7; 8 positions match TRBD2. CDR1 MDHEN and CDR2 SYDVKM come from the germline V gene. The CDR3 has 13 amino acids. V trimming: 6 bases; J trimming: 6 bases; junction bases outside the gene matches: 7. The CDR3 protein is CASRRTSRIEQYF. The CDR3, as DNA: TGTGCCAGCAGAAGGACTAGCAGGATCGAGCAGTACTTC.

This clone was seen a few times. The chain couples TRBV7-6 to TRBJ2-1, with 8 bases that match TRBD2. From germline, CDR1 is SGHVS and CDR2 FNYEAQ. Germline trimming cut 1 base from V and 6 bases from J; bases unmatched to any gene: 8. The CDR3 extends over 16 amino acids. The CDR3 reads CASSLGPGTSSNEQFF. CDR3 coding DNA: TGTGCCAGCAGCTTAGGTCCCGGGACTAGTAGCAATGAGCAGTTCTTC.

V usage is TRBV29-1 and J usage is TRBJ2-7, with 7 bases identical to TRBD2. The trim removed 4 bases at V and 6 bases at J, leaving 12 bases unmatched. Germline CDR1 SQVTM, CDR2 ANQGSEA. The CDR3 runs 14 residues. CDR3 nucleotides: TGCAGCGTTGTTCCGGGCGGGAGCGCTGGCGAGCAGTACTTC. It codes for CSVVPGGSAGEQYF.

This rearrangement joins TRBV10-3 to TRBJ2-7; 8 positions agree with TRBD1. CDR3 length: 14 amino acids. Per the germline V gene, CDR1 is ENHRY and CDR2 is SYGVKD. J gave up 3 bases and V 3 bases, and 4 bases lay outside the gene matches. The CDR3 reads CAISDNRGDYEQYF. CDR3 nucleotides: TGTGCCATCAGTGATAACAGGGGGGACTACGAGCAGTACTTC.

As concerns this clone: Other DNA sequences in the same sample also yield this CDR3. The chain joins TRBV7-9 to TRBJ2-3, with D possibly being TRBD2 (5 bases). The V gene lost 1 base and the J gene lost 0 bases, with 11 bases spanning the gap. Germline values: CDR1 SEHNR, CDR2 FQNEAQ (reference sequence). The CDR3 is made up of 16 amino acids. The CDR3 reads CASSLGERPSTDTQYF. The CDR3 DNA reads TGTGCCAGCAGCTTAGGGGAGAGACCTAGCACAGATACGCAGTATTTT.

The chain recombines TRBV6-6 with TRBJ2-5; 8 bases match TRBD1. The DNA end lines up better with TRBJ2-7; the J call may be wrong. There are 15 residues in the CDR3. In germline, CDR1 is MNHNY, CDR2 SVGAGI (reference sequence). CDR3 nucleotide sequence: TGTGCCAGCAGTTACTCCGGGCAGGGGGCGGTCGAGCAGTACTTC. It specifies CASSYSGQGAVEQYF.

The chain combines TRBV5-1 with TRBJ2-7; 9 positions agree with TRBD2. The CDR3 covers 17 residues. V lost 1 base and J lost 6; bases outside the gene matches: 14. The germline CDR1 and CDR2 sequences are SGHRS and YFSETQ. The CDR3 sequence is CASSLRASGDLLGEQYF. As DNA, the CDR3 is TGCGCCAGCAGCTTGAGGGCTAGCGGGGACCTACTAGGCGAGCAGTACTTC.

The chain recombines TRBV30 with TRBJ2-7, with 10 bases matching TRBD2. The CDR3 consists of 16 residues. V shed 0 bases, J shed 6 bases, and the junction held 11 bases outside the gene matches. The germline V gene encodes CDR1 GTSNPN and CDR2 SVGIG (reference sequence). The CDR3 spells CAWSVTGASGRGEQYF. CDR3 bases: TGTGCCTGGAGTGTAACCGGGGCTAGCGGGAGAGGCGAGCAGTACTTC.

The DNA for the CDR3 is TGTGCCAGCAGTTTAGGAACAGGAGACAATCAGCCCCAGCATTTT. Translated, it gives CASSLGTGDNQPQHF. The chain uses TRBV27 and TRBJ1-5; maybe TRBD1 (5 bases). The CDR3 runs 15 residues. Trimming took 2 bases from V and 3 from J, leaving 11 bases between them. Per the germline V gene, CDR1 is MNHEY and CDR2 is SMNVEV (reference sequence).

This clone was observed a few times. The chain uses TRBV18 and TRBJ2-7; maybe TRBD1 (6 bases). The CDR3 consists of 16 residues. V was shortened by 1 base and J by 5 bases, with 18 bases between the two germline ends. CDR1 and CDR2 (germline): KGHSH, LQKENI. CDR3 in DNA: TGTGCCAGCTCACCACAATCGGGTATCACAGGGAACGAGCAGTACTTC. Its protein is CASSPQSGITGNEQYF.

This chain's CDR3 is CASSPRTLAQWYF. CDR3 nucleotide sequence: TGTGCCAGCAGCCCGAGGACTCTGGCCCAGTGGTACTTC. This rearrangement joins TRBV7-9 to TRBJ2-7, with a weak D call TRBD2 (5 bases). V lost 5 bases to trimming and J lost 12 bases, with 20 bases between them. The CDR3 sequence is 13 residues long. Germline CDR1 is SEHNR and CDR2 is FQNEAQ (reference sequence).

This rearrangement joins TRBV5-8 to TRBJ2-7; 8 bases agree with TRBD1. Per germline, CDR1 SGHTS and CDR2 YDEGEE. V dropped 2 bases and J dropped 4; count of bases not matched to a gene: 2. This CDR3 contains 13 residues. This CDR3 reads CASSFDRGYEQYF. The CDR3 DNA reads as TGTGCCAGCAGCTTCGACAGGGGATACGAGCAGTACTTC.

CDR3 bases: TGCGCCAGCAGCTGGGAGGGGGGAGATACGCAGTATTTT. It translates to CASSWEGGDTQYF. The chain couples TRBV5-1 to TRBJ2-3; D might be TRBD2 (7 bases). The CDR3 length is 13 residues. V dropped 3 bases and J dropped 5 bases, with 10 bases sitting between them. Germline values: CDR1 SGHRS, CDR2 YFSETQ.

The CDR3 nucleotides are TGTGCCAGTAGTATAGGCTACTCTAGCACAGATACGCAGTATTTT. Translation: CASSIGYSSTDTQYF. The rearrangement joins TRBV19 to TRBJ2-3; no clear D. V dropped 1 base and J dropped 0 bases, with 8 bases sitting between them. CDR3 length equals 15 residues. CDR1 and CDR2 (germline): LNHDA, SQIVND (reference sequence).

The V call is TRBV6-1, the J call TRBJ2-7; maybe TRBD1 (6 bases). The CDR3 has 14 residues. V was trimmed by 6 bases and J by 2 bases, leaving 14 bases between them. The germline V gene encodes CDR1 MNHNS and CDR2 SASEGT. The CDR3 sequence is CASSVSGTTYEQYF. Written as DNA, the CDR3 is TGTGCCAGCAGCGTATCCGGGACAACCTACGAGCAGTACTTC.

This rearrangement joins TRBV4-3 to TRBJ1-2; the D gene is possibly TRBD1 (5 bases). Per germline, CDR1 LGHNA and CDR2 YSLEER. The CDR3 loop spans 15 amino acids. V was cut by 2 bases and J by 5 bases, with 15 bases left in between. This CDR3 is CASSQSSGTRYGYTF. The CDR3 DNA reads as TGCGCCAGCAGCCAATCGAGCGGGACCCGATATGGCTACACCTTC.

The chain uses TRBV5-4 and TRBJ2-1, with 8 bases identical to TRBD2. The CDR3 is 15 amino acids. Germline CDR1 SGHNT, CDR2 YYREEE (reference sequence). With 2 bases clipped from V and 6 bases from J, the junction kept 7 bases outside the gene matches. The CDR3 DNA sequence: TGTGCCAGCAGCTTCCCCAGCGGGAGCTCCAATGAGCAGTTCTTC. This gives the protein CASSFPSGSSNEQFF.

This clone occurred a few times. The rearrangement links TRBV10-3 to TRBJ2-3; 11 bases agree with TRBD2. Germline V gene lookup returns CDR1 ENHRY and CDR2 SYGVKD. Trimming took 4 bases from V and 3 from J; bases not matched to a gene: 9. CDR3 length equals 17 residues. The CDR3 loop reads CAISVTSGSRLTDTQYF. The CDR3 DNA reads as TGTGCCATCAGTGTAACTAGCGGGAGTAGGTTGACAGATACGCAGTATTTT.

This chain connects TRBV27 to TRBJ1-1; maybe TRBD1 (6 bases). The germline gives CDR1 MNHEY, CDR2 SMNVEV (reference sequence). The CDR3 loop spans 16 amino acids. Trimming left V 5 bases short and J 4 bases short, with 20 bases between. In DNA form, the CDR3 reads TGTGCCAGCAGTCTTACAGGGCAGGGATTTAGCACTGAAGCTTTCTTT. It specifies CASSLTGQGFSTEAFF.

This clone was observed a handful of times. The V gene is TRBV28, the J gene TRBJ2-6, with D perhaps matching TRBD1 (6 bases). The CDR3 length is 15 residues. V dropped 2 bases and J dropped 13 bases, with 18 bases sitting between them. CDR1 MDHEN and CDR2 SYDVKM come from the germline V gene. The CDR3 bases are TGTGCCAGCAGTTTACAGACAGGATTAGCCCGGGTCCTGACTTTC. Translating it yields CASSLQTGLARVLTF. The complete variable domain, with remaining parts taken from reference TRBV28 and TRBJ2-6, reads DVKVTQSSRYLVKRTGEKVFLECVQDMDHENMFWYRQDPGLGLRLIYFSYDVKMKEKGDIPEGYSVSREKKERFSLILESASTNQTSMYLCASSLQTGLARVLTFGAGSRLTVL.